These T cell receptor beta chains were read from a single sample in a study of cytotoxic CD8 clonotypes in ibrutinib-treated CLL. The assay was immunoSEQ multiplex PCR, and TCRdb's table has in-frame clones only and misses some. Of about 89,000 clones listed, about 78% are singletons. The sample in question was PBMCs, obtained after 12 months of ibrutinib treatment. These receptors were obtained from a human donor with chronic lymphocytic leukemia. Each CDR3 is given with its conserved first and last residue. The order of the fields is J gene, clone size, V gene, CDR3 length, D gene, CDR3 protein, CDR3 DNA. A D gene is named only where the DNA matches it firmly. A row's size may be missing; if present it is once, few, many or a size class.

>TRBJ1-4|once|TRBV5-1|14|-
CASSLQQGNEKLFF
TGCGCCAGCAGCTTACAACAGGGAAATGAAAAACTGTTTTTT
>TRBJ2-5|-|TRBV5-1|14|-
CASSEGPRGETQYF
TGCGCCAGCAGCGAGGGCCCCCGGGGGGAGACCCAGTACTTC
>TRBJ1-1|-|TRBV5-1|15|TRBD1
CASSPTGQSNTEAFF
TGCGCCAGCAGCCCAACGGGACAGTCTAACACTGAAGCTTTCTTT
>TRBJ2-7|-|TRBV6-5|13|-
CASSYSESYEQYF
TGTGCCAGCAGTTACTCCGAGTCCTACGAGCAGTACTTC
>TRBJ2-3|-|TRBV6-1|13|TRBD2
CASYGGETDTQYF
TGTGCCAGCTACGGGGGGGAGACAGATACGCAGTATTTT
>TRBJ2-3|-|TRBV9|15|-
CASSVGGRSTDTQYF
TGTGCCAGCAGCGTCGGGGGGCGCAGCACAGATACGCAGTATTTT
>TRBJ1-1|few|TRBV5-1|13|-
CASSRSFNSEAFF
TGCGCCAGCAGCAGGTCCTTCAACTCTGAAGCTTTCTTT
>TRBJ2-5|-|TRBV9|13|-
CASSVASKETQYF
TGTGCCAGCAGCGTAGCTTCGAAGGAGACCCAGTACTTC
>TRBJ2-7|-|TRBV7-6|15|-
CASSFQGGPLYEQYF
TGTGCCAGCAGCTTTCAGGGGGGGCCCCTCTACGAGCAGTACTTC
>TRBJ1-2|few|TRBV21-1|15|-
CASSTRELDRYGYTF
TGTGCCAGCAGCACCCGGGAGTTGGACCGCTATGGCTACACCTTC
>TRBJ2-7|-|TRBV30|13|-
CAWAGASSYEQYF
TGTGCCTGGGCCGGGGCTAGCAGCTACGAGCAGTACTTC
>TRBJ1-1|few|TRBV10-1|14|TRBD1
CASSEGTAGGEAFF
TGCGCCAGCAGTGAAGGGACAGCCGGGGGTGAAGCTTTCTTT
>TRBJ1-2|-|TRBV15|15|TRBD1
CATSSTGTGGGGYTF
TGTGCCACCAGCAGCACCGGGACAGGGGGCGGTGGCTACACCTTC
>TRBJ2-7|few|TRBV27|14|-
CASSPVGSGYEQYF
TGTGCCAGCAGTCCCGTGGGTAGTGGCTACGAGCAGTACTTC
>TRBJ1-5|-|TRBV6-1|15|-
CASRGGPDSNQPQHF
TGTGCCAGCAGAGGGGGGCCGGATAGCAATCAGCCCCAGCATTTT
>TRBJ2-7|-|TRBV7-3|13|TRBD1
CASSHGQVYEQYF
TGTGCCAGCAGTCACGGACAGGTGTACGAGCAGTACTTC
>TRBJ1-4|-|TRBV2|14|-
CASSEKILNEKLFF
TGTGCCAGCAGTGAAAAGATTCTAAATGAAAAACTGTTTTTT
>TRBJ2-7|once|TRBV28|15|-
CASSPVGGHMYEQYF
TGTGCCAGCAGCCCAGTGGGGGGCCACATGTACGAGCAGTACTTC
>TRBJ1-1|-|TRBV9|14|-
CASSVEGGNTEAFF
TGTGCCAGCAGCGTAGAGGGTGGGAACACTGAAGCTTTCTTT
>TRBJ1-5|few|TRBV6-1|14|-
CASSVTGARQPQHF
TGTGCCAGCAGTGTAACGGGGGCGCGGCAGCCCCAGCATTTT
>TRBJ2-7|-|TRBV5-1|14|TRBD1
CASSGTGLTYEQYF
TGCGCCAGCAGCGGGACAGGGCTCACCTACGAGCAGTACTTC
>TRBJ2-1|-|TRBV5-1|16|TRBD2
CASSSLTSGAYNEQFF
TGCGCCAGCAGCTCTCTGACTAGCGGGGCCTACAATGAGCAGTTCTTC
>TRBJ1-1|-|TRBV6-1|13|-
CASRTASNTEAFF
TGTGCCAGCAGGACAGCCTCGAACACTGAAGCTTTCTTT
>TRBJ1-5|medium-sized|TRBV27|13|-
CASSWQSNQPQHF
TGTGCCAGCAGTTGGCAGAGCAATCAGCCCCAGCATTTT
>TRBJ2-3|-|TRBV15|16|TRBD2
CATSYTRTRDTDTQYF
TGTGCCACCAGCTACACGAGGACTAGGGACACAGATACGCAGTATTTT
>TRBJ1-3|-|TRBV4-1|15|-
CASSRQGSSGNTIYF
TGCGCCAGCAGCCGCCAAGGGAGCTCTGGAAACACCATATATTTT
>TRBJ1-2|-|TRBV6-6|14|-
CASRAGGQSYGYTF
TGTGCCAGCCGGGCTGGTGGACAGTCCTATGGCTACACCTTC
>TRBJ1-2|-|TRBV27|14|TRBD1
CASRTGTGNYGYTF
TGTGCCAGCAGAACCGGGACAGGGAACTATGGCTACACCTTC
>TRBJ2-7|-|TRBV6-5|14|-
CASSYSMPTGEQYF
TGTGCCAGCAGTTACTCGATGCCGACGGGTGAGCAGTACTTC
>TRBJ2-5|-|TRBV4-2|16|TRBD2
CASSQTQTSVGETQYF
TGTGCCAGCAGCCAAACGCAGACTAGCGTTGGCGAGACCCAGTACTTC
>TRBJ1-6|few|TRBV27|20|-
CASSLSPPRHGLSYNSPLHF
TGTGCCAGCAGTTTGTCCCCTCCAAGACACGGGCTCTCCTATAATTCACCCCTCCACTTT
>TRBJ1-1|-|TRBV25-1|14|-
CASSEKGGDTEAFF
TGTGCCAGCAGTGAAAAGGGGGGGGACACTGAAGCTTTCTTT
>TRBJ2-7|-|TRBV15|12|-
CATQGDSYEQYF
TGTGCCACCCAGGGAGACTCCTACGAGCAGTACTTC
>TRBJ2-3|once|TRBV9|17|-
CASSVGGSGGPGDTQYF
TGTGCCAGCAGCGTAGGGGGATCGGGCGGGCCTGGGGATACGCAGTATTTT
>TRBJ2-3|-|TRBV6-5|15|-
CASSYAGLGTDTQYF
TGTGCCAGCAGTTACGCGGGGTTGGGAACAGATACGCAGTATTTT
>TRBJ1-2|-|TRBV2|11|-
CASREGDGYTF
TGTGCCAGCAGGGAGGGGGATGGCTACACCTTC
>TRBJ1-2|-|TRBV5-1|13|-
CASSITGRGGYTF
TGCGCCAGCAGCATCACAGGGAGGGGAGGCTACACCTTC
>TRBJ1-1|-|TRBV6-1|13|-
CASSEQGNTEAFF
TGTGCCAGCAGTGAACAGGGAAACACTGAAGCTTTCTTT
>TRBJ2-5|-|TRBV13|15|-
CASSRRDKDQETQYF
TGTGCCAGCAGCCGTCGGGACAAGGATCAAGAGACCCAGTACTTC
>TRBJ2-5|once|TRBV6-5|15|-
CASSSGSPHQETQYF
TGTGCCAGCAGTTCCGGGAGCCCGCATCAAGAGACCCAGTACTTC